These T cell receptor beta chains were read from a single sample in a study of blood T cell repertoires in COVID-19. Sequenced by immunoSEQ multiplex PCR; TCRdb stores in-frame clones only, minus some. Seen here are 100,000 to 110,000 clones, approximately 80% observed once, and the top ten hold about an eighth. The source material was peripheral blood. The receptors were sampled from a man aged 45-65 years with active or convalescent COVID-19. Each CDR3 is given with its conserved first and last residue. The D gene is left open where the match is weak. A clone size is listed for some rows: how often the clone was seen (once, few, many), or a class if it is expanded.

j_call d_call clone_size v_call cdr3_aa cdr3_nt
TRBJ2-7 NA NA TRBV16 CASSQSVVSSGEQYF TGTGCCAGCAGCCAATCGGTCGTTTCGTCGGGGGAGCAGTACTTC
TRBJ2-1 NA NA TRBV3-1/TRBV3-2 CASSQANGLRDEQFF TGTGCCAGCAGCCAAGCAAACGGGTTACGAGATGAGCAGTTCTTC
TRBJ2-7 NA NA TRBV6-5 CASTGTYEQYF TGTGCCAGCACGGGTACCTACGAGCAGTACTTC
TRBJ2-3 TRBD1 NA TRBV7-2 CASSLEGARELGVGTQYF TGTGCCAGCAGCTTAGAGGGGGCCCGGGAACTAGGGGTGGGTACGCAGTATTTT
TRBJ1-2 NA NA TRBV12-3/TRBV12-4 CASSQRGFYGYTF TGTGCCAGCAGTCAAAGGGGATTCTATGGCTACACCTTC
TRBJ1-1 NA NA TRBV20-1 CSIVGGTEAFF TGCAGCATTGTGGGGGGCACTGAAGCTTTCTTT
TRBJ2-5 NA NA TRBV18 CASSPSEIETQYF TGTGCCAGCTCACCAAGCGAGATAGAGACCCAGTACTTC
TRBJ1-1 NA few TRBV24-1 CATSDRGPGTEAFF TGTGCCACCAGTGACAGGGGCCCCGGCACTGAAGCTTTCTTT
TRBJ2-1 NA NA TRBV28 CASSLWAGGSYNEQFF TGTGCCAGCAGTTTATGGGCCGGGGGATCCTACAATGAGCAGTTCTTC
TRBJ2-7 TRBD1 NA TRBV27 CASIKPPGQYSYEQYF TGTGCCAGCATAAAACCCCCGGGACAGTACTCCTACGAGCAGTACTTC
TRBJ2-7 NA NA TRBV6-5 CASGSGLPPGEQYF TGTGCCAGCGGGAGCGGCCTCCCCCCGGGCGAGCAGTACTTC
TRBJ2-3 TRBD2 NA TRBV30 CAWSLGLSGSFRAGDTQYF TGTGCCTGGAGCCTTGGGCTTAGCGGGAGTTTTAGGGCCGGGGATACGCAGTATTTT
TRBJ2-6 NA NA TRBV19 CASSIGDSGANVLTF TGTGCCAGTAGTATAGGCGACTCTGGGGCCAACGTCCTGACTTTC
TRBJ2-1 TRBD2 NA TRBV11-2 CASNPGLAGVEQFF TGTGCCAGCAACCCGGGACTAGCGGGAGTTGAGCAGTTCTTC
TRBJ2-3 NA NA TRBV7-9 CASSGRGSGPDTQYF TGTGCCAGCAGCGGACGAGGGTCCGGGCCAGATACGCAGTATTTT
TRBJ2-7 NA NA TRBV5-1 CASSFAGNSWDEQYF TGCGCCAGCAGCTTCGCAGGGAACTCGTGGGACGAGCAGTACTTC
TRBJ1-2 NA once TRBV12-3/TRBV12-4 CASSLMGAHGYTF TGTGCCAGCAGTTTAATGGGGGCGCATGGCTACACCTTC
TRBJ2-7 TRBD2 NA TRBV30 CAWTLLLAPPKWGQYF TGTGCCTGGACTTTACTACTAGCGCCTCCCAAATGGGGGCAGTACTTC
TRBJ1-5 TRBD1 NA TRBV24-1 CATSDRQGADNQPQHF TGTGCCACCAGTGATCGACAGGGGGCCGACAATCAGCCCCAGCATTTT
TRBJ2-1 TRBD1 NA TRBV27 CASSSGGSYNEQFF TGTGCCAGCAGTTCAGGGGGCTCCTACAATGAGCAGTTCTTC
TRBJ1-3 NA NA TRBV19 CASSTGQGNTIYF TGTGCCAGTAGTACGGGACAAGGAAACACCATATATTTT
TRBJ2-1 NA NA TRBV18 CASSPGLNNEQFF TGTGCCAGCTCACCGGGACTCAACAATGAGCAGTTCTTC
TRBJ2-1 NA NA TRBV9 CASSKDLWSIDEQFF TGTGCCAGCAGCAAAGACCTCTGGAGTATCGATGAGCAGTTCTTC
TRBJ2-5 NA NA TRBV19 CASSIDIEETQYF TGTGCCAGTAGTATAGACATAGAAGAGACCCAGTACTTC
TRBJ2-5 NA NA TRBV6-1 CASSEGGQGETQYF TGTGCCAGCAGTGAGGGTGGGCAGGGAGAGACCCAGTACTTC
TRBJ1-1 NA NA TRBV28 CASSYQNTEAFF TGTGCCAGCAGTTATCAAAACACTGAAGCTTTCTTT
TRBJ2-7 TRBD1 NA TRBV7-9 CASSTRTGSNEQYF TGTGCCAGCAGCACCCGGACAGGATCTAACGAGCAGTACTTC
TRBJ1-2 TRBD1 NA TRBV11-2 CASSDRVYGYTF TGTGCCAGCAGCGACAGGGTCTATGGCTACACCTTC
TRBJ1-5 TRBD1 few TRBV19 CASSHRGTTQPQHF TGTGCCAGTAGTCACAGGGGTACCACTCAGCCCCAGCATTTT
TRBJ2-3 NA once TRBV7-3 CASSRKAGNTQYF TGTGCCAGCAGCCGTAAGGCGGGGAATACGCAGTATTTT
TRBJ1-2 TRBD1 few TRBV19 CASSTGDRTNYGYTF TGTGCCAGTAGTACAGGGGACAGGACTAACTATGGCTACACCTTC
TRBJ1-1 NA NA TRBV11-3 CASSLGEDTEAFF TGTGCCAGCAGCTTGGGAGAAGACACTGAAGCTTTCTTT
TRBJ2-7 TRBD1 NA TRBV30 CAWNRGLGDEQYF TGTGCCTGGAACAGGGGGCTTGGGGACGAGCAGTACTTC
TRBJ1-2 TRBD1 NA TRBV2 CASSEGQGAQLGYTF TGTGCCAGCAGTGAAGGGCAGGGGGCGCAGTTAGGCTACACCTTC
TRBJ2-7 TRBD1 NA TRBV19 CASSMGQNYEQYF TGTGCCAGTAGTATGGGACAGAACTACGAGCAGTACTTC
TRBJ2-3 NA NA TRBV6-1 CASSEGGDTQYF TGTGCCAGCAGTGAAGGAGGAGATACGCAGTATTTT
TRBJ1-1 NA once TRBV11-2 CASSPTRVEEAFF TGTGCCAGCAGTCCCACGAGGGTAGAAGAAGCTTTCTTT
TRBJ1-5 NA many TRBV27 CASSPQSSGNQPQHF TGTGCCAGCAGTCCACAGAGTAGCGGCAATCAGCCCCAGCATTTT
TRBJ2-7 TRBD2 NA TRBV11-3 CASSPTSGTSGPGYEQYF TGTGCCAGCAGCCCGACTTCCGGGACTAGCGGGCCTGGCTACGAGCAGTACTTC
TRBJ2-2 NA NA TRBV5-1 CASSLEGDTGELFF TGCGCCAGCAGCTTGGAGGGGGACACCGGGGAGCTGTTTTTT
TRBJ2-1 TRBD2 NA TRBV19 CASSNVFGLAEYNEQFF TGTGCCAGTAGTAATGTCTTCGGTCTAGCGGAATACAATGAGCAGTTCTTC
TRBJ2-5 NA NA TRBV11-2 CASSPRRDTQETQYF TGTGCCAGCAGCCCCCGCCGGGACACCCAAGAGACCCAGTACTTC